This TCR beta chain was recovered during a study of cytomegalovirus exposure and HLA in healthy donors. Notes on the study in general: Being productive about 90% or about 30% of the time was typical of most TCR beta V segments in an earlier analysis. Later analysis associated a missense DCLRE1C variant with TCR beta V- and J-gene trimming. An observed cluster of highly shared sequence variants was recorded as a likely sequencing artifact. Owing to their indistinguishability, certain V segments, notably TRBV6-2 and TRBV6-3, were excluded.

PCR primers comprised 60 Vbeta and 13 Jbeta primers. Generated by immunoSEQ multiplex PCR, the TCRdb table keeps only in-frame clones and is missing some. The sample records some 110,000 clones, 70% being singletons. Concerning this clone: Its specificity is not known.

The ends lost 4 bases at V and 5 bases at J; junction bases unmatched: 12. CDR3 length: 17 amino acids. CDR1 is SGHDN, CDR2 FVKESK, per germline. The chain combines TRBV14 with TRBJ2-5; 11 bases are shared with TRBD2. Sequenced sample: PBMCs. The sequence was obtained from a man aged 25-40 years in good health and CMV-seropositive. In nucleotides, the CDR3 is TGTGCCAGCAGCCCCCCCCTAGCGGGGGGCGCTTGGGAGACCCAGTACTTC. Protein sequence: CASSPPLAGGAWETQYF.